What follows is one T cell receptor beta chain and its context. No antigen is known for it. CDR3 size: 14 residues. Germline V gives CDR1 MDHEN, CDR2 SYDVKM. With about 300,000 cells each, the CD8+ T cell subsets were individually sorted in triplicate. CD45RO-CCR7+CD27+CD95- expression identified naive CD8+ T cells. It was by 5' RACE with UMI labels that the TRB cDNA libraries were prepared. TCRdb derives one entry per CDR3 protein from the 5' RACE reads, leaving out DNA. Its table records around 130,000 distinct CDR3 sequences. This sample was taken from a study of CXCR3-negative and CXCR3-positive naive CD8 T cells. Notes on the study in general: Memory CD8+ cells showed much lower diversity, while both naive subsets were comparably high. Within a donor, both naive subsets shared TRBV-TRBJ usage, unlike memory cells. A higher hydrophobicity marked the TRB CDR3s of CXCR3-positive naive cells versus CXCR3-negative naive cells.

The sequenced sample was naive CXCR3+ CD8+ T cells from blood. Subset denoted: CD45RO-CCR7+CD27+CD95- naive CD8+ T cells expressing CXCR3 (TNR3+). The gene calls are TRBV28 and TRBJ1-5; TCRdb selects TRBD1, and the lack of DNA leaves this call unchecked. This clonotype originated in a human donor in good health. Some clones in this sample may be carry-over from other donors' samples. Here the CDR3 reads CASSLTRGDQPQHF. Full variable domain (missing parts from reference TRBV28 and TRBJ1-5): DVKVTQSSRYLVKRTGEKVFLECVQDMDHENMFWYRQDPGLGLRLIYFSYDVKMKEKGDIPEGYSVSREKKERFSLILESASTNQTSMYLCASSLTRGDQPQHFGDGTRLSIL.